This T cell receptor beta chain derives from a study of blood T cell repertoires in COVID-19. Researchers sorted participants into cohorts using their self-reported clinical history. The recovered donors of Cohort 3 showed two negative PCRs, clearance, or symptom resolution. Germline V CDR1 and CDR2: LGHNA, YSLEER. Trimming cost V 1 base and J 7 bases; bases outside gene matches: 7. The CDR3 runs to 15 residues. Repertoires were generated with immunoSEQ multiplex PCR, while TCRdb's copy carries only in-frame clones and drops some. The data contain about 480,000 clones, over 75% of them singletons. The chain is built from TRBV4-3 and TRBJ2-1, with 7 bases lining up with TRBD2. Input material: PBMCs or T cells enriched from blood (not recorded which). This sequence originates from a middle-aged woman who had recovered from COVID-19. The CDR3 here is CASSQVKREGNEQFF. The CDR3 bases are TGCGCCAGCAGCCAAGTTAAGCGGGAAGGGAATGAGCAGTTCTTC.